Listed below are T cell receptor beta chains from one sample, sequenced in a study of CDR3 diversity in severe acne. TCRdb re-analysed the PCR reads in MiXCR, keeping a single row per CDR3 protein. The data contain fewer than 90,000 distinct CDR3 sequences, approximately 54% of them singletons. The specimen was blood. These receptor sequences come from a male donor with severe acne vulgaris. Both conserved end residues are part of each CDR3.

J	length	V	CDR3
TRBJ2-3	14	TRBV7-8	CASSLGQLTDTQYF
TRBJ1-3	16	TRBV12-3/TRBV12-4	CASSHPVGAPGNTIYF
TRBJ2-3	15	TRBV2	CASSPGPVRTDTQYF
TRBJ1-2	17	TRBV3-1	CASSQDSSLTSAYGYTF
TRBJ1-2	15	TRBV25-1	CASSLLPQTNYGYTF
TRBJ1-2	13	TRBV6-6	CASSPEMDQGYTF
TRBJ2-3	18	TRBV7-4	CASSLLPSGTPSTDTQYF
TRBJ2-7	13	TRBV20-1	CSARSSANGEQYF
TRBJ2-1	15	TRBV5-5	CASSLNPSGPNEQFF
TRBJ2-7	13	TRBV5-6	CASSWSPHNEQYF
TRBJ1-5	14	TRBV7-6	CASSPGNTNQPQHF
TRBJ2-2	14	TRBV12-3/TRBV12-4	CASSPRGGTGELFF
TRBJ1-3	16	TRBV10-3	CAISGDTDVSGNTIYF
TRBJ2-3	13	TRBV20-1	CSASGRITDTQYF
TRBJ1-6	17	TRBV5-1	CASSLLPIWGQGSPLHF
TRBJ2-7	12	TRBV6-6	CASNLQGIEQYF
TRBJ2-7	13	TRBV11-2	CASTSGRVGEQYF
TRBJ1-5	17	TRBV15	CATSRDTSRYSNQPQHF
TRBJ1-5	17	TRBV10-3	CAISESILPQGGQPQHF
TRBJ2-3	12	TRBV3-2	CASQPSGHTQYF
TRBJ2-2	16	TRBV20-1	CSARGTSGANTGELFF
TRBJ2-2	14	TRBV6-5	CAISGTANTGELFF
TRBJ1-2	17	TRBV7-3	CASSLIACAGDCYGYTF